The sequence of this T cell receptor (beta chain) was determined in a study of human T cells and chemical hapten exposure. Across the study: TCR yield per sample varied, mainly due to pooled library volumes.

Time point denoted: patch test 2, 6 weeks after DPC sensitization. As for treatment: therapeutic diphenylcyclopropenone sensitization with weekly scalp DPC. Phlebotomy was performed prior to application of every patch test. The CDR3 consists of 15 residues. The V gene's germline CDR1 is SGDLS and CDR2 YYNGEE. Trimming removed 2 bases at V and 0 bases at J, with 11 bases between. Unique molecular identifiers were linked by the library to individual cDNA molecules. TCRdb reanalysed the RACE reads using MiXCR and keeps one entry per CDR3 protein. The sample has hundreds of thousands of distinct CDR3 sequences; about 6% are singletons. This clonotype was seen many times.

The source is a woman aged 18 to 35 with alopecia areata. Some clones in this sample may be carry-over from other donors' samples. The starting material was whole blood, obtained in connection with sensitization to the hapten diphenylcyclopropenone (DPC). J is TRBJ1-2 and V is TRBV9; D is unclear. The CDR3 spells CASSVDGLSNYGYTF. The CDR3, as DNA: TGTGCCAGCAGCGTTGACGGACTATCTAACTATGGCTACACCTTC.